These 5 T cell receptor beta chains were all obtained from the same sample, sequenced in a study of spatial heterogeneity in lung cancer. One entry per CDR3 protein results from TCRdb running MiXCR on the 5' RACE reads. The table records thousands of distinct CDR3 sequences, approximately 2% of them present only once. Time point reported: sample taken at primary tumor resection. The sample consisted of normal lung tissue next to the tumor, taken at surgery. The source is a male donor with early-stage non-small cell lung cancer.

The chain is built from TRBV4-1 and TRBJ2-5; the match to TRBD1 covers 7 bases. This CDR3 is built from 14 residues. V was clipped by 4 bases and J by 5 bases; unmatched bases: 7. CDR1 and CDR2 (germline): MGHRA, YSYEKL. The CDR3 loop is CASSLGQPRETQYF. CDR3 in DNA: TGCGCCAGCAGCCTGGGACAGCCGCGCGAGACCCAGTACTTC.

The CDR3 here is CASNQDSNTGELFF. The CDR3 DNA follows: TGTGCCAGCAACCAAGACAGCAACACCGGGGAGCTGTTTTTT. V and J are TRBV5-5 and TRBJ2-2; TRBD1 might be the D (5 bases). This CDR3 has 14 residues. The V end was cut by 6 bases, the J end by 2 bases, with 11 bases between. Germline V gives CDR1 SGHKS, CDR2 YYEKEE (reference sequence).

This clonotype was found many times. The V and J genes are TRBV30 and TRBJ1-1; no definite D call. Trimming cost V 1 base and J 3 bases, with 3 bases left between them. Germline CDR1 and CDR2: GTSNPN and SVGIG (reference sequence). This CDR3 comprises 11 residues. The CDR3 DNA reads as TGTGCCTGGAGTGGATACACTGAAGCTTTCTTT. Residues: CAWSGYTEAFF.

This clonotype was seen at least ten times. The CDR3 region is CASSLMVSGGVGETQYF. The DNA of the CDR3 is TGTGCCAGCAGTTTAATGGTTAGCGGGGGAGTGGGAGAGACCCAGTACTTC. The chain uses TRBV12-3 or TRBV12-4 and TRBJ2-5, with 9 bases fitting TRBD2. The CDR3 is 17 residues long. V lost 2 bases, J lost 4 bases, and 11 bases stayed unmatched.

This clonotype is judged hyperexpanded. In DNA, the CDR3 is TGCAGTGCTACCAGGTGGAATAGCAATCAGCCCCAGCATTTT. Translation: CSATRWNSNQPQHF. The chain joins TRBV20-1 to TRBJ1-5; D gene uncertain. V shed 4 bases and J shed 0 bases, with 10 bases lying between them. CDR1 and CDR2 (germline): DFQATT, SNEGSKA (reference sequence). The CDR3 length is 14 residues.